The rows below give T cell receptor beta chains drawn from one sample of a study of blood T cell repertoires in COVID-19. Clones were sequenced by immunoSEQ multiplex PCR, and TCRdb holds only the in-frame ones, with some missing. The profile shows 200,000 to 250,000 clones, roughly four fifths of them singletons. The sample was PBMCs or T cells enriched from blood (not recorded which). The receptors come from a man aged 40-49 years who had recovered from COVID-19. Both conserved end residues are part of each CDR3. D genes are given only for firm matches. The size field is filled for only some rows; it gives once, few, many or a size class.

D: NA; V: TRBV7-3; J: TRBJ1-2; size: NA; CDR3: CASSFRGIYGYTF; DNA: TGTGCCAGCAGCTTTCGGGGGATCTATGGCTACACCTTC
D: TRBD2; V: TRBV4-1; J: TRBJ2-1; size: once; CDR3: CASSQEWQRELYNEQFF; DNA: TGCGCCAGCAGCCAAGAATGGCAGCGGGAGCTGTACAATGAGCAGTTCTTC
D: NA; V: TRBV3-1/TRBV3-2; J: TRBJ1-1; size: NA; CDR3: CASSQVSGFTEAFF; DNA: TGTGCCAGCAGCCAAGTTTCAGGGTTCACTGAAGCTTTCTTT
D: TRBD2; V: TRBV5-4; J: TRBJ2-3; size: once; CDR3: CASSSRLAGGPSTDTQYF; DNA: TGTGCCAGCAGCTCCCGACTAGCGGGGGGCCCTAGCACAGATACGCAGTATTTT
D: TRBD1; V: TRBV6-1; J: TRBJ1-1; size: NA; CDR3: CASSEGTDGTEAFF; DNA: TGTGCCAGCAGTGAGGGGACAGACGGTACTGAAGCTTTCTTT
D: NA; V: TRBV4-1; J: TRBJ1-2; size: NA; CDR3: CASSQEGQGRRVGYTF; DNA: TGCGCCAGCAGCCAAGAGGGGCAGGGCCGGCGCGTTGGCTACACCTTC
D: TRBD1; V: TRBV5-1; J: TRBJ2-7; size: NA; CDR3: CASSLGPGTGYEQYF; DNA: TGCGCCAGCAGCTTGGGGCCAGGGACAGGCTACGAGCAGTACTTC
D: TRBD1; V: TRBV4-1; J: TRBJ2-4; size: NA; CDR3: CASSQGDRVGNIQYF; DNA: TGCGCCAGCAGCCAAGGAGACAGGGTCGGAAACATTCAGTACTTC
D: NA; V: TRBV7-9; J: TRBJ2-5; size: NA; CDR3: CASSSQRVQETQYF; DNA: TGTGCCAGCAGCTCCCAGCGGGTTCAAGAGACCCAGTACTTC
D: NA; V: TRBV18; J: TRBJ2-3; size: once; CDR3: CASSPRDSGADTQYF; DNA: TGTGCCAGCTCACCACGGGACTCGGGGGCAGATACGCAGTATTTT
D: NA; V: TRBV9; J: TRBJ2-7; size: few; CDR3: CASAKGPSSYEQYF; DNA: TGTGCCAGCGCCAAGGGGCCGAGCTCCTACGAGCAGTACTTC
D: TRBD2; V: TRBV2; J: TRBJ2-3; size: NA; CDR3: CASTSSGGGDTQYF; DNA: TGTGCCAGTACTAGCTCGGGAGGCGGGGATACGCAGTATTTT
D: NA; V: TRBV7-8; J: TRBJ1-1; size: NA; CDR3: CASSSAPGNEAFF; DNA: TGTGCCAGCAGTTCGGCCCCCGGGAATGAAGCTTTCTTT
D: NA; V: TRBV10-3; J: TRBJ2-7; size: NA; CDR3: CAISLQGFEQYF; DNA: TGTGCCATCAGTCTACAGGGTTTCGAGCAGTACTTC
D: NA; V: TRBV3-1/TRBV3-2; J: TRBJ2-4; size: NA; CDR3: CASSQAGNIQYF; DNA: TGTGCCAGCAGCCAAGCAGGGAACATTCAGTACTTC
D: TRBD2; V: TRBV11-1; J: TRBJ2-7; size: NA; CDR3: CASSLLSFGGEQYF; DNA: TGTGCCAGCAGCTTACTCAGCTTCGGGGGGGAGCAGTACTTC
D: NA; V: TRBV5-1; J: TRBJ2-3; size: NA; CDR3: CASSFHPESTDTQYF; DNA: TGCGCCAGCAGCTTTCACCCCGAGAGCACAGATACGCAGTATTTT
D: NA; V: TRBV19; J: TRBJ1-2; size: NA; CDR3: CASSIVASGAYGYTF; DNA: TGTGCCAGTAGTATAGTAGCCAGTGGGGCTTACGGCTACACCTTC
D: TRBD1; V: TRBV2; J: TRBJ1-1; size: once; CDR3: CAGKGRQGETMNTEAFF; DNA: TGTGCCGGGAAAGGGCGACAGGGCGAAACCATGAACACTGAAGCTTTCTTT
D: NA; V: TRBV6-5; J: TRBJ1-4; size: NA; CDR3: CASRLSRLTNEKLFF; DNA: TGTGCCAGCAGACTCTCGCGGCTAACTAATGAAAAACTGTTTTTT
D: TRBD2; V: TRBV24-1; J: TRBJ2-3; size: NA; CDR3: CATSDSTSGGLRGQYF; DNA: TGTGCCACCAGTGACTCGACTAGCGGAGGCCTCCGGGGGCAGTATTTT
D: NA; V: TRBV27; J: TRBJ1-6; size: NA; CDR3: CASLPQGPNYSYNSPLHF; DNA: TGTGCCAGCCTTCCTCAGGGGCCCAATTACTCCTATAATTCACCCCTCCACTTT
D: NA; V: TRBV13; J: TRBJ1-2; size: NA; CDR3: CASSAGGVYGYTF; DNA: TGTGCCAGCAGCGCCGGGGGGGTCTATGGCTACACCTTC
D: TRBD1; V: TRBV7-2; J: TRBJ1-5; size: NA; CDR3: CASSRTGGGQPQHF; DNA: TGTGCCAGCAGCCGGACAGGGGGGGGTCAGCCCCAGCATTTT
D: TRBD2; V: TRBV10-3; J: TRBJ2-7; size: NA; CDR3: CAISGLAGAYEQYF; DNA: TGTGCCATCAGTGGACTAGCGGGAGCCTACGAGCAGTACTTC
D: TRBD2; V: TRBV7-8; J: TRBJ2-7; size: few; CDR3: CATSPSERLAGAEQYF; DNA: TGTGCCACTTCACCGTCGGAACGACTAGCGGGAGCGGAGCAGTACTTC
D: NA; V: TRBV7-3; J: TRBJ2-1; size: once; CDR3: CASSPTPRNEQFF; DNA: TGTGCCAGCAGCCCCACCCCCCGGAATGAGCAGTTCTTC
D: NA; V: TRBV5-1; J: TRBJ1-1; size: NA; CDR3: CASRETDGPWEKAFF; DNA: TGCGCCAGCAGGGAAACGGACGGCCCCTGGGAGAAAGCTTTCTTT
D: NA; V: TRBV5-5; J: TRBJ1-5; size: NA; CDR3: CASSLVVPGGNQPQHF; DNA: TGTGCCAGCAGCTTGGTTGTCCCGGGGGGCAATCAGCCCCAGCATTTT
D: NA; V: TRBV29-1; J: TRBJ2-2; size: NA; CDR3: CSVEGQNTGELFF; DNA: TGCAGCGTTGAGGGACAGAACACCGGGGAGCTGTTTTTT
D: TRBD1; V: TRBV7-9; J: TRBJ2-1; size: NA; CDR3: CASSLALGTGFYNEQFF; DNA: TGTGCCAGCAGCTTAGCGCTCGGGACAGGGTTCTACAATGAGCAGTTCTTC
D: TRBD1; V: TRBV10-3; J: TRBJ1-4; size: NA; CDR3: CAISDAGTGHEKLFF; DNA: TGTGCCATCAGTGATGCCGGGACAGGGCACGAAAAACTGTTTTTT
D: NA; V: TRBV7-3; J: TRBJ2-1; size: NA; CDR3: CASSPQPLGGGEQFF; DNA: TGTGCCAGCAGCCCTCAACCGCTAGGGGGGGGTGAGCAGTTCTTC
D: TRBD1; V: TRBV3-1/TRBV3-2; J: TRBJ2-3; size: NA; CDR3: CASSRGQGTDTQYF; DNA: TGTGCCAGCAGCCGGGGACAGGGGACAGATACGCAGTATTTT
D: TRBD2; V: TRBV6-2/TRBV6-3; J: TRBJ2-1; size: NA; CDR3: CASSWTSGQQFF; DNA: TGTGCCAGCAGTTGGACTAGCGGACAGCAGTTCTTC
D: NA; V: TRBV28; J: TRBJ1-5; size: NA; CDR3: CASSPTGPGQPQHF; DNA: TGTGCCAGCAGCCCTACAGGGCCGGGCCAGCCCCAGCATTTT